This T cell receptor beta chain was recovered during a study of CD8 T cells in Susac syndrome. V was clipped by 3 bases and J by 7 bases, with 12 bases between them. This CDR3 contains 13 residues. Reverse transcription of about 0.5 to 1 ug RNA used random hexamers. TCRdb analysed the immunoSEQ multiplex PCR reads with MiXCR anew, one entry per CDR3 protein. The table lists some 110,000 distinct CDR3 sequences, just under 95% of them singletons, with around 0.078% in the top ten. Input material: CD4+ T cells from PBMCs. The V call is TRBV23-1, the J call TRBJ1-1; D is uncertain. TRBV23-1 is identified as an open reading frame with a role that is uncertain. The sequence was collected from a human donor in good health. CDR3 bases: TGCGCCAGCAGTCACACGAGGGTCGGTGAAGCTTTCTTT. Protein sequence: CASSHTRVGEAFF.